The rows below give T cell receptor beta chains drawn from one sample of a study of T cell responses to AZD1222 COVID-19 vaccine. Clones were sequenced by immunoSEQ multiplex PCR, and TCRdb holds only the in-frame ones, with some missing. The sample carries 110,000 or so clones, about 89% recorded once. This sample comprised peripheral blood, obtained on day 0 of AZD1222 vaccination. The receptors stem from an adult in good health. The CDR3 runs from the conserved cysteine through the conserved F or W. Fields, in order: J gene, CDR3 length, V gene, clone size, D gene, CDR3 protein, CDR3 DNA. D genes are given only for firm matches. Not all rows give a size; the values are once, few, many and, for expanded clones, a class.

j_gene: TRBJ1-2
len: 13
v_gene: TRBV13
abundance: -
d_gene: -
CDR3aa: CASSPGTGGSYTF
CDR3nt: TGTGCCAGCAGCCCCGGGACGGGAGGAAGCTACACCTTC

j_gene: TRBJ2-7
len: 14
v_gene: TRBV10-3
abundance: -
d_gene: TRBD2
CDR3aa: CAIRTGGLSYEQYF
CDR3nt: TGTGCCATCAGGACGGGAGGGTTATCCTACGAGCAGTACTTC

j_gene: TRBJ2-3
len: 13
v_gene: TRBV2
abundance: -
d_gene: -
CDR3aa: CGAVALNTDTQYF
CDR3nt: TGTGGAGCAGTGGCGCTCAACACAGATACGCAGTATTTT

j_gene: TRBJ1-2
len: 15
v_gene: TRBV5-1
abundance: -
d_gene: -
CDR3aa: CASSYNGDPNYGYTF
CDR3nt: TGCGCCAGCAGCTACAACGGAGACCCTAACTATGGCTACACCTTC

j_gene: TRBJ2-3
len: 16
v_gene: TRBV6-4
abundance: -
d_gene: TRBD1
CDR3aa: CASSVSTGTGTDTQYF
CDR3nt: TGTGCCAGCAGTGTTTCGACAGGGACGGGGACAGATACGCAGTATTTT

j_gene: TRBJ1-5
len: 14
v_gene: TRBV19
abundance: -
d_gene: -
CDR3aa: CASSNGGSNQPQHF
CDR3nt: TGTGCCAGTAGTAACGGGGGTAGCAATCAGCCCCAGCATTTT

j_gene: TRBJ2-7
len: 14
v_gene: TRBV27
abundance: once
d_gene: -
CDR3aa: CASSFAGRSYEQYF
CDR3nt: TGTGCCAGCAGTTTCGCGGGTAGGTCCTACGAGCAGTACTTC

j_gene: TRBJ2-2
len: 13
v_gene: TRBV10-1
abundance: once
d_gene: -
CDR3aa: CASMSGRGGELFF
CDR3nt: TGCGCCAGCATGTCAGGCCGTGGCGGGGAGCTGTTTTTT

j_gene: TRBJ1-5
len: 14
v_gene: TRBV6-5
abundance: -
d_gene: TRBD1
CDR3aa: CASSPGQNNQPQHF
CDR3nt: TGTGCCAGCAGCCCGGGACAGAACAATCAGCCCCAGCATTTT

j_gene: TRBJ1-3
len: 15
v_gene: TRBV4-1
abundance: -
d_gene: TRBD1
CDR3aa: CASSLQGVSGNTIYF
CDR3nt: TGCGCCAGCAGCCTCCAGGGGGTCTCTGGAAACACCATATATTTT

j_gene: TRBJ2-3
len: 14
v_gene: TRBV5-1
abundance: once
d_gene: -
CDR3aa: CASSFTEVTDTQYF
CDR3nt: TGCGCCAGCAGCTTTACGGAGGTCACAGATACGCAGTATTTT

j_gene: TRBJ1-1
len: 13
v_gene: TRBV2
abundance: -
d_gene: -
CDR3aa: CASTGEANTEAFF
CDR3nt: TGTGCCAGCACGGGGGAGGCGAACACTGAAGCTTTCTTT

j_gene: TRBJ1-5
len: 15
v_gene: TRBV12-5
abundance: once
d_gene: -
CDR3aa: CASGLERQEYQPQHF
CDR3nt: TGTGCTAGTGGTTTGGAAAGACAGGAGTATCAGCCCCAGCATTTT

j_gene: TRBJ2-1
len: 12
v_gene: TRBV2
abundance: few
d_gene: -
CDR3aa: CASSDLGNEQFF
CDR3nt: TGTGCCAGCAGTGATCTGGGGAATGAGCAGTTCTTC

j_gene: TRBJ2-2
len: 15
v_gene: TRBV15
abundance: once
d_gene: -
CDR3aa: CATSRPRLGTGELFF
CDR3nt: TGTGCCACCAGCAGACCGCGACTAGGCACCGGGGAGCTGTTTTTT

j_gene: TRBJ1-4
len: 17
v_gene: TRBV5-1
abundance: -
d_gene: -
CDR3aa: CASSLASGGTTNEKLFF
CDR3nt: TGCGCCAGCAGCTTGGCCTCGGGGGGGACAACTAATGAAAAACTGTTTTTT

j_gene: TRBJ2-7
len: 14
v_gene: TRBV6-5
abundance: -
d_gene: -
CDR3aa: CASRSGLPFYEQYF
CDR3nt: TGTGCCAGTAGATCAGGTCTCCCCTTCTACGAGCAGTACTTC

j_gene: TRBJ1-6
len: 15
v_gene: TRBV7-3
abundance: -
d_gene: -
CDR3aa: CASSFDSSYNSPLHF
CDR3nt: TGTGCCAGCAGCTTCGACAGCTCCTATAATTCACCCCTCCACTTT

j_gene: TRBJ1-2
len: 14
v_gene: TRBV7-9
abundance: -
d_gene: -
CDR3aa: CASSLLVGDYGYTF
CDR3nt: TGTGCCAGCAGCTTACTGGTTGGCGACTATGGCTACACCTTC

j_gene: TRBJ2-1
len: 18
v_gene: TRBV28
abundance: few
d_gene: TRBD2
CDR3aa: CASSLRQGLLAGYNEQFF
CDR3nt: TGTGCCAGCAGTTTGAGGCAGGGGCTCCTAGCGGGGTACAATGAGCAGTTCTTC

j_gene: TRBJ1-2
len: 14
v_gene: TRBV18
abundance: -
d_gene: -
CDR3aa: CASSPWGADYGYTF
CDR3nt: TGTGCCAGCTCACCATGGGGGGCGGACTATGGCTACACCTTC

j_gene: TRBJ1-4
len: 14
v_gene: TRBV27
abundance: -
d_gene: TRBD1
CDR3aa: CASSSTGGSEKLFF
CDR3nt: TGTGCCAGCAGTTCCACAGGGGGTAGTGAAAAACTGTTTTTT

j_gene: TRBJ1-4
len: 16
v_gene: TRBV19
abundance: few
d_gene: TRBD1
CDR3aa: CASSIGRQGIGEKLFF
CDR3nt: TGTGCCAGTAGTATAGGCAGACAGGGGATAGGTGAAAAACTGTTTTTT

j_gene: TRBJ2-3
len: 16
v_gene: TRBV7-9
abundance: once
d_gene: -
CDR3aa: CASRDTRGWATDTQYF
CDR3nt: TGTGCCAGCAGGGATACAAGGGGTTGGGCCACAGATACGCAGTATTTT

j_gene: TRBJ1-3
len: 15
v_gene: TRBV18
abundance: -
d_gene: -
CDR3aa: CASSPGSQTGNTIYF
CDR3nt: TGTGCCAGCTCACCCGGCTCACAAACTGGAAACACCATATATTTT

j_gene: TRBJ1-3
len: 15
v_gene: TRBV18
abundance: -
d_gene: -
CDR3aa: CASSPSLGSGNTIYF
CDR3nt: TGTGCCAGCTCACCCTCACTAGGGTCTGGAAACACCATATATTTT

j_gene: TRBJ2-1
len: 12
v_gene: TRBV12-3/TRBV12-4
abundance: -
d_gene: -
CDR3aa: CASSLAYNEQFF
CDR3nt: TGTGCCAGCAGTTTAGCCTACAATGAGCAGTTCTTC

j_gene: TRBJ1-1
len: 14
v_gene: TRBV6-5
abundance: -
d_gene: -
CDR3aa: CASSYVVGHTEAFF
CDR3nt: TGTGCCAGCAGTTATGTGGTCGGGCACACTGAAGCTTTCTTT

j_gene: TRBJ1-1
len: 13
v_gene: TRBV12-3/TRBV12-4
abundance: -
d_gene: -
CDR3aa: CASSLKEDTEAFF
CDR3nt: TGTGCCAGCAGTTTAAAGGAGGACACTGAAGCTTTCTTT

j_gene: TRBJ2-7
len: 16
v_gene: TRBV15
abundance: -
d_gene: -
CDR3aa: CATSRARGKGTYEQYF
CDR3nt: TGTGCCACCAGCAGAGCACGTGGGAAAGGGACCTACGAGCAGTACTTC

j_gene: TRBJ1-5
len: 14
v_gene: TRBV6-6
abundance: -
d_gene: -
CDR3aa: CATTHGNSNQPQHF
CDR3nt: TGTGCCACCACCCACGGCAATAGCAATCAGCCCCAGCATTTT

j_gene: TRBJ1-3
len: 15
v_gene: TRBV27
abundance: -
d_gene: -
CDR3aa: CASRDTTPSGNTIYF
CDR3nt: TGTGCCAGCAGGGATACTACACCCTCTGGAAACACCATATATTTT

j_gene: TRBJ2-2
len: 15
v_gene: TRBV27
abundance: -
d_gene: -
CDR3aa: CASSIISPRVGELFF
CDR3nt: TGTGCCAGCAGTATAATTTCGCCGAGGGTCGGGGAGCTGTTTTTT

j_gene: TRBJ2-7
len: 14
v_gene: TRBV4-2
abundance: -
d_gene: -
CDR3aa: CASSWATSSYEQYF
CDR3nt: TGTGCCAGCAGCTGGGCGACTAGCTCCTACGAGCAGTACTTC

j_gene: TRBJ2-1
len: 16
v_gene: TRBV3-1/TRBV3-2
abundance: -
d_gene: TRBD2
CDR3aa: CASSHPSGSSYNEQFF
CDR3nt: TGTGCCAGCAGCCATCCTAGCGGGTCCTCCTACAATGAGCAGTTCTTC

j_gene: TRBJ2-1
len: 12
v_gene: TRBV7-3
abundance: few
d_gene: -
CDR3aa: CASSFRAGEQFF
CDR3nt: TGTGCCAGCAGCTTTAGGGCAGGGGAGCAGTTCTTC

j_gene: TRBJ1-4
len: 15
v_gene: TRBV19
abundance: -
d_gene: -
CDR3aa: CASSSTGGVTEKLFF
CDR3nt: TGTGCCAGTAGTTCAACCGGAGGGGTGACGGAAAAACTGTTTTTT

j_gene: TRBJ2-1
len: 14
v_gene: TRBV30
abundance: -
d_gene: TRBD2
CDR3aa: CAWGLAGFNNEQFF
CDR3nt: TGTGCCTGGGGACTAGCGGGATTCAACAATGAGCAGTTCTTC

j_gene: TRBJ1-3
len: 15
v_gene: TRBV5-1
abundance: -
d_gene: -
CDR3aa: CASSQDGFSGNTIYF
CDR3nt: TGCGCCAGCAGCCAGGACGGCTTCTCTGGAAACACCATATATTTT

j_gene: TRBJ2-1
len: 16
v_gene: TRBV27
abundance: -
d_gene: TRBD2
CDR3aa: CASSLILAGAYNEQFF
CDR3nt: TGTGCCAGCAGTTTGATACTAGCGGGAGCCTACAATGAGCAGTTCTTC

j_gene: TRBJ1-5
len: 15
v_gene: TRBV15
abundance: -
d_gene: -
CDR3aa: CATSRALGGNQPQHF
CDR3nt: TGTGCCACCAGCAGAGCCTTAGGCGGGAATCAGCCCCAGCATTTT

j_gene: TRBJ2-7
len: 12
v_gene: TRBV6-6
abundance: -
d_gene: -
CDR3aa: CACNFSTYEQYF
CDR3nt: TGTGCCTGCAATTTTTCGACCTACGAGCAGTACTTC

j_gene: TRBJ2-4
len: 14
v_gene: TRBV2
abundance: -
d_gene: -
CDR3aa: CASQTGIIKNIQYF
CDR3nt: TGTGCCAGTCAGACAGGTATAATCAAAAACATTCAGTACTTC

j_gene: TRBJ1-1
len: 8
v_gene: TRBV29-1
abundance: -
d_gene: -
CDR3aa: CSEGPAFF
CDR3nt: TGCAGCGAAGGTCCAGCTTTCTTT

j_gene: TRBJ1-2
len: 12
v_gene: TRBV25-1
abundance: -
d_gene: -
CDR3aa: CASSEWTDSLSF
CDR3nt: TGTGCCAGCAGTGAGTGGACAGACAGTTTGAGCTTC

j_gene: TRBJ2-7
len: 13
v_gene: TRBV10-1
abundance: -
d_gene: -
CDR3aa: CASSEDPGYEQYF
CDR3nt: TGCGCCAGCAGTGAGGATCCGGGGTACGAGCAGTACTTC

j_gene: TRBJ1-5
len: 12
v_gene: TRBV29-1
abundance: few
d_gene: -
CDR3aa: CSVRDGTEPQHF
CDR3nt: TGCAGCGTTCGGGACGGAACTGAGCCCCAGCATTTT

j_gene: TRBJ1-3
len: 15
v_gene: TRBV6-1
abundance: once
d_gene: -
CDR3aa: CASSEWAPSGNTIYF
CDR3nt: TGTGCCAGCAGTGAATGGGCACCCTCTGGAAACACCATATATTTT

j_gene: TRBJ1-1
len: 12
v_gene: TRBV10-3
abundance: -
d_gene: -
CDR3aa: CAIGGDVTEAFF
CDR3nt: TGTGCCATCGGCGGAGACGTCACTGAAGCTTTCTTT

j_gene: TRBJ1-4
len: 16
v_gene: TRBV20-1
abundance: -
d_gene: TRBD1
CDR3aa: CSASGRGDATNEKLFF
CDR3nt: TGCAGTGCTAGTGGCAGGGGGGATGCAACTAATGAAAAACTGTTTTTT

j_gene: TRBJ1-4
len: 13
v_gene: TRBV30
abundance: -
d_gene: -
CDR3aa: CAWAPSTNEKLFF
CDR3nt: TGTGCCTGGGCCCCCTCAACTAATGAAAAACTGTTTTTT

j_gene: TRBJ1-2
len: 12
v_gene: TRBV29-1
abundance: -
d_gene: -
CDR3aa: CSVEKGSYGYTF
CDR3nt: TGCAGCGTTGAAAAGGGTAGCTATGGCTACACCTTC

j_gene: TRBJ1-2
len: 12
v_gene: TRBV28
abundance: few
d_gene: -
CDR3aa: CAIGRSGGSYTF
CDR3nt: TGTGCCATCGGACGCTCCGGGGGAAGCTACACCTTC

j_gene: TRBJ1-6
len: 13
v_gene: TRBV2
abundance: medium-sized
d_gene: TRBD1
CDR3aa: CASQGTGNSPLHF
CDR3nt: TGTGCCAGCCAGGGGACAGGGAATTCACCCCTCCACTTT

j_gene: TRBJ2-7
len: 14
v_gene: TRBV9
abundance: -
d_gene: -
CDR3aa: CASSVAPDSYEQYF
CDR3nt: TGTGCCAGCAGCGTAGCCCCGGACAGTTACGAGCAGTACTTC

j_gene: TRBJ2-2
len: 14
v_gene: TRBV7-9
abundance: -
d_gene: TRBD2
CDR3aa: CASRLAGDTGELFF
CDR3nt: TGTGCCAGCAGACTAGCGGGAGACACCGGGGAGCTGTTTTTT

j_gene: TRBJ1-4
len: 12
v_gene: TRBV6-5
abundance: -
d_gene: TRBD1
CDR3aa: CASRRTGEKLFF
CDR3nt: TGTGCCAGCCGACGGACAGGGGAAAAACTGTTTTTT

j_gene: TRBJ2-3
len: 14
v_gene: TRBV19
abundance: -
d_gene: -
CDR3aa: CASSTQMNTDTQYF
CDR3nt: TGTGCCAGTAGTACCCAGATGAACACAGATACGCAGTATTTT

j_gene: TRBJ1-2
len: 13
v_gene: TRBV6-2/TRBV6-3
abundance: once
d_gene: TRBD1
CDR3aa: CASSQQGRYGYTF
CDR3nt: TGTGCCAGCAGTCAACAGGGGAGGTATGGCTACACCTTC

j_gene: TRBJ2-7
len: 14
v_gene: TRBV28
abundance: -
d_gene: TRBD2
CDR3aa: CASSGGGSAYEQYF
CDR3nt: TGTGCCAGCAGTGGGGGGGGATCGGCCTACGAGCAGTACTTC